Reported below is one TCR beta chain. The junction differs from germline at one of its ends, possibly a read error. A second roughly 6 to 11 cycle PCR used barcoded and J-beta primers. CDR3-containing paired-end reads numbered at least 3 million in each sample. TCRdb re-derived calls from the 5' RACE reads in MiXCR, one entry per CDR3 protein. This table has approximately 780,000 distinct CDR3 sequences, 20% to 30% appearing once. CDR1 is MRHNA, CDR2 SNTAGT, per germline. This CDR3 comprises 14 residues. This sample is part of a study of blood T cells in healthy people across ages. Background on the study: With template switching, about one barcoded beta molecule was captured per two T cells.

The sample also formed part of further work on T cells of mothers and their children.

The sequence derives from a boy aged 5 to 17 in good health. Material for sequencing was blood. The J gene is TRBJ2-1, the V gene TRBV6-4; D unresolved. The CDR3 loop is CASCEDPSSGEQFF. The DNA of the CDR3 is TGTGCCAGCTGTGAGGATCCGTCCTCTGGGGAGCAGTTCTTC.